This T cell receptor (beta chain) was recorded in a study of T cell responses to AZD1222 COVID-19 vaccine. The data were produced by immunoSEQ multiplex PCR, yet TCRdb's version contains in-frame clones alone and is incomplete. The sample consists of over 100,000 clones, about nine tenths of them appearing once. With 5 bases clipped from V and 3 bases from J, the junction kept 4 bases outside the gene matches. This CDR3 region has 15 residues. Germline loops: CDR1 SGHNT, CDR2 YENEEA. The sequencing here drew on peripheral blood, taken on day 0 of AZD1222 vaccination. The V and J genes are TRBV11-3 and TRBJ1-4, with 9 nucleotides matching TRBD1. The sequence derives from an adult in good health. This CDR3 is CASSRRTGANEKLFF. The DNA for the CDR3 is TGTGCCAGCAGCCGGCGGACAGGGGCTAATGAAAAACTGTTTTTT.